These 8 T cell receptor beta chains were sequenced from one sample in a study of blood T cell repertoires in COVID-19. The assay was immunoSEQ multiplex PCR, and TCRdb's table has in-frame clones only and misses some. In the table there are about 180,000 clones, 88% of which are singletons. Specimen: peripheral blood. The receptors come from a woman under 40 with acute or convalescent COVID-19.

This clone was observed a few times. The gene calls are TRBV2 and TRBJ1-2; D remains unclear. V shed 10 bases and J shed 8 bases, with 14 bases lying between them. This CDR3 spans 11 amino acids. Germline loops: CDR1 SNHLY, CDR2 FYNNEI. CDR3 region: CATHASVGYTF. The CDR3 bases are TGTGCCACTCATGCCTCGGTGGGCTACACCTTC.

The chain employs TRBV30 and TRBJ1-1, with a weak D call TRBD1 (6 bases). CDR3 length: 12 residues. Trimming took 0 bases from V and 11 from J, leaving 13 bases between them. Germline values: CDR1 GTSNPN, CDR2 SVGIG (reference sequence). This CDR3 reads CAWSVQLGAAFF. CDR3 sequence (DNA): TGTGCCTGGAGTGTACAATTGGGGGCGGCTTTCTTT.

The chain has TRBV2 and TRBJ2-7; 8 nucleotides agree with TRBD2. V lost 2 bases and J lost 7; bases outside the gene matches: 10. Germline lookup yields CDR1 SNHLY and CDR2 FYNNEI. This CDR3 has 15 residues. The CDR3 loop is CASSELLAGSGEQYF. Written as DNA, the CDR3 is TGTGCCAGCAGTGAATTGTTAGCGGGGAGTGGTGAGCAGTACTTC.

V gene TRBV2 combines with J gene TRBJ1-1, with D possibly matching TRBD1 (6 bases). V lost 1 base, J lost 1 base, and 10 bases lay in between. This CDR3 comprises 15 residues. Germline V gene sequence: CDR1 SNHLY, CDR2 FYNNEI. CDR3 DNA sequence: TGTGCCAGCAGTGAAGTAAGGGGGGGGAACACTGAAGCTTTCTTT. Translated, it gives CASSEVRGGNTEAFF.

The rearrangement links TRBV28 to TRBJ2-1, with 14 bases aligning to TRBD2. V lost 8 bases to trimming and J lost 8 bases; unmatched junction nucleotides: 5. CDR3 length: 14 amino acids. Germline V gene sequence: CDR1 MDHEN, CDR2 SYDVKM. In DNA, the CDR3 is TGTGCCAGCGGGGGACTAGCGGGAGTCTATGAGCAGTTCTTC. It is translated as CASGGLAGVYEQFF.

This chain joins TRBV3-1 (or the pseudogene TRBV3-2) and TRBJ2-7, with a possible D match to TRBD2 (6 bases). Germline V lookup: CDR1 LGHDT, CDR2 YNNKEL (reference sequence). This CDR3 contains 13 residues. V was clipped by 0 bases and J by 7 bases, with 10 bases between them. CDR3 region: CASSQEWGGEQYF. DNA of the CDR3: TGTGCCAGCAGCCAAGAGTGGGGAGGAGAGCAGTACTTC.

V and J are TRBV30 and TRBJ1-4; TRBD1 matches at 8 bases. The V and J ends lost 8 bases and 7 bases, in that order; junction bases with no gene match: 12. Germline V gene lookup returns CDR1 GTSNPN and CDR2 SVGIG (reference sequence). This CDR3 is 14 amino acids long. The CDR3 coding sequence is TGTGCCAGCCTTCCCGGGACAGGTCGTGAAAAACTGTTTTTT. It codes for CASLPGTGREKLFF.

The chain recombines TRBV15 with TRBJ1-2, with D possibly TRBD1 on 5 matching bases. CDR1 LNHNV and CDR2 YYDKDF come from the germline V gene (reference sequence). With 8 bases removed from V and 6 bases from J, the gap between germline ends came to 10 bases. CDR3 length: 11 residues. CDR3 coding DNA: TGTGCCACCGGGGCAGGTGATGGCTACACCTTC. It is translated as CATGAGDGYTF.